This T cell receptor beta chain was profiled in a study of cytomegalovirus exposure and HLA in healthy donors. The study ran its PCR with 60 Vbeta and 13 Jbeta primers. Sequenced by immunoSEQ multiplex PCR; TCRdb stores in-frame clones only, minus some. In all, the sample yields approximately 60,000 clones. The sequence derives from a man aged 30-40 years in good health and CMV-seropositive. Sequencing was performed on PBMCs.

The CDR3 loop is CASSPGQGANYGYTF. In DNA form, the CDR3 reads TGTGCCAGTAGCCCCGGACAGGGGGCGAACTATGGCTACACCTTC. The chain employs TRBV19 and TRBJ1-2, with 11 bases lining up with TRBD1. Germline values: CDR1 LNHDA, CDR2 SQIVND (reference sequence). The CDR3 spans 15 residues. V lost 6 bases to trimming and J lost 2 bases; unmatched junction nucleotides: 5.